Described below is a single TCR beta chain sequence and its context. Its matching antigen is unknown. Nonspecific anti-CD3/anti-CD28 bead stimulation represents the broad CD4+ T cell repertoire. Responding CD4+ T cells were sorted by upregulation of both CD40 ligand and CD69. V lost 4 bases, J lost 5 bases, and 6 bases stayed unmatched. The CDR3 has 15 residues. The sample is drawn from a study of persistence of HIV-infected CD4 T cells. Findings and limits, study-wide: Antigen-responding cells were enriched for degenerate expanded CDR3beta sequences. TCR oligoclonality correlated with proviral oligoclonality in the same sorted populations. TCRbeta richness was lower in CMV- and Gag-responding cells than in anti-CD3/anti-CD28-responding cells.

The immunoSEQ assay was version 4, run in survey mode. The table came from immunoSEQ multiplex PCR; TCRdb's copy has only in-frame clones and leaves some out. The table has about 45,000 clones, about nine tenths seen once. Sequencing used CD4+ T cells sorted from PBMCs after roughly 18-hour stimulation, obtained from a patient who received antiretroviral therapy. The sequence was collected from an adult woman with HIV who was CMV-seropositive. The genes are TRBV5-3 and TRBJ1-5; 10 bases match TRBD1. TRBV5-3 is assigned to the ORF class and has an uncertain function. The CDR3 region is CARSQPGQGYQPQHF. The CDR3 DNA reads TGTGCCAGAAGCCAACCGGGACAGGGGTATCAGCCCCAGCATTTT.